Listed here are 15 T cell receptor beta chains from one sample, sequenced in a study of CD8+CD57+ T cells in acquired aplastic anemia. Genomic DNA templated the TCR beta VDJ and CDR3 profiling. TCRdb re-analysed the reads in MiXCR, keeping a single row per CDR3 protein. The data hold about 68,000 distinct CDR3 sequences, with under 65% observed a single time. Source material: sorted CD4+, CD8+, or CD8+CD57+ T cells (not recorded which) from PBMCs. The source of these receptors is a human donor in good health, serving as a control.

The chain links TRBV27 to TRBJ1-1, with D tentatively TRBD1 (5 bases). CDR1 and CDR2 (germline): MNHEY, SMNVEV (reference sequence). Trimming removed 4 bases at V and 4 bases at J, with 10 bases between. The CDR3 contains 13 residues. For the CDR3, the DNA is TGTGCCAGCAGTTCAGGGTTGAGCACTGAAGCTTTCTTT. Protein product: CASSSGLSTEAFF.

This clonotype was picked up many times. The V call is TRBV19, the J call TRBJ2-1, with TRBD2 matching over 9 bases. V was pared by 5 bases and J by 0 bases, with 2 bases of the junction left unmatched. The germline V gene encodes CDR1 LNHDA and CDR2 SQIVND (reference sequence). The CDR3 is 15 residues long. CDR3 sequence: CASSVSGSSYNEQFF. In DNA, the CDR3 is TGTGCCAGTAGTGTTAGCGGGAGCTCCTACAATGAGCAGTTCTTC.

This chain links TRBV15 with TRBJ2-5; D is unresolved. The DNA end favors TRBJ2-7, so the J call may be wrong. The CDR3 is 13 residues long. Germline CDR1 is LNHNV and CDR2 is YYDKDF (reference sequence). The CDR3 spells CATGVRFPYEQYF. CDR3 coding DNA: TGTGCCACCGGGGTTCGGTTCCCCTACGAGCAGTACTTC.

This clonotype has more than one count but fewer than ten. This chain connects TRBV10-1 to TRBJ2-7, with 9 nucleotides matching TRBD2. The CDR3 consists of 15 residues. Germline CDR1 is WNHNN and CDR2 is SYGVQD (reference sequence). Trimming removed 0 bases from V and 6 bases from J; junction bases left unmatched: 6. CDR3 sequence (DNA): TGCGCCAGCAGTGAGTCCGGCGGGGGGGCCCGCGAGCAGTACTTC. It translates to CASSESGGGAREQYF.

This clonotype was seen repeatedly, ten times or more. This chain connects TRBV27 to TRBJ1-5, with unresolved D. CDR1 is MNHEY and CDR2 is SMNVEV in the germline V gene (reference sequence). This CDR3 has 14 residues. Trimming cost V 6 bases and J 4 bases, with 13 bases left between them. The CDR3 sequence is CASRRTGTNQPQHF. In DNA, the CDR3 is TGTGCCAGCAGGAGGACGGGTACGAATCAGCCCCAGCATTTT.

This sequence joins TRBV11-3 and TRBJ2-2; D is possibly TRBD2 (5 bases). The V end lost 7 bases, the J end lost 5 bases, and 14 bases lay between the germline ends. The CDR3 contains 14 residues. Per the germline V gene, CDR1 is SGHNT and CDR2 is YENEEA. CDR3 nucleotide sequence: TGTGCCAGCACCAAGTGGAGCGGTACCGGGGAGCTGTTTTTT. Translated, it gives CASTKWSGTGELFF. Full variable domain (rest looked up from reference TRBV11-3 and TRBJ2-2): EAGVVQSPRYKIIEKKQPVAFWCNPISGHNTLYWYLQNLGQGPELLIRYENEEAVDDSQLPKDRFSAERLKGVDSTLKIQPAELGDSAVYLCASTKWSGTGELFFGEGSRLTVL.

Written as DNA, the CDR3 is TGTGCCAGCAGCCCTCCAGGGGATGGCTACACCTTC. Protein: CASSPPGDGYTF. The V gene is TRBV7-3, the J gene TRBJ1-2; TRBD1 is a possible D gene (6 bases). CDR1 and CDR2 (germline): SGHTA, FQGTGA. The CDR3 runs 12 residues. V shed 5 bases and J shed 6 bases, with 10 bases lying between them.

This clonotype appeared a single time. The rearrangement links TRBV5-1 to TRBJ2-3, with 7 bases identical to TRBD1. Germline CDR1 reads SGHRS; CDR2 reads YFSETQ. V trimming: 2 bases; J trimming: 0 bases; junction bases outside the gene matches: 6. The CDR3 covers 16 residues. The CDR3 DNA reads as TGCGCCAGCAGCTTAGGGACAGACCAAAGCACAGATACGCAGTATTTT. As protein: CASSLGTDQSTDTQYF.

This chain links TRBV19 with TRBJ1-2, with 7 bases aligning to TRBD1. Per germline, CDR1 LNHDA and CDR2 SQIVND (reference sequence). V shed 6 bases, J shed 7 bases, and the junction held 5 bases outside the gene matches. There are 12 residues in the CDR3. The CDR3 loop reads CASRPPGGGYTF. CDR3 DNA: TGTGCCAGTAGGCCCCCAGGGGGTGGCTACACCTTC.

With regard to this clonotype: Likely a read error: the CDR3 ends without its conserved phenylalanine or tryptophan. The chain joins TRBV19 to TRBJ2-7; D unclear. The germline V gene has CDR1 LNHDA and CDR2 SQIVND (reference sequence). There are 15 residues in the CDR3. This CDR3 is CAGSIAGYPSYEQYS. DNA of the CDR3: TGTGCCGGTAGTATAGCTGGGTATCCCTCCTACGAGCAGTACTCC.

There are many counts of this clonotype. The rearrangement links TRBV27 to TRBJ1-6; 7 nucleotides align to TRBD1. Per germline, CDR1 MNHEY and CDR2 SMNVEV (reference sequence). Losses at the gene ends were 5 bases for V and 16 bases for J; bases not matched to a gene: 8. This CDR3 spans 12 amino acids. CDR3 in amino acids: CASSPGTAGLHF. CDR3 nucleotides: TGTGCCAGCAGTCCCGGGACAGCGGGGCTCCACTTT.

CDR3 amino acids: CASSEAGPGDGYTF. The DNA for the CDR3 is TGTGCCAGCAGTGAAGCTGGGCCAGGGGATGGCTACACCTTC. V and J are TRBV2 and TRBJ1-2; possibly TRBD1 for D (6 bases). CDR3 length equals 14 residues. The germline CDR1 and CDR2 sequences are SNHLY and FYNNEI. Between the trimmed V and J ends, which lost 0 bases and 6 bases, there was a span of 11 bases.

The chain is built from TRBV6-5 and TRBJ1-2, with D possibly matching TRBD1 (5 bases). Trimming pared 2 bases from V and 7 bases from J, leaving 14 bases between. CDR1 is MNHEY, CDR2 SVGAGI, per germline. This CDR3 spans 14 amino acids. The CDR3 region has the DNA TGTGCCAGCAGTTACGGCTCAGGGCTTGGTGGCTACACCTTC. Its protein is CASSYGSGLGGYTF.

This chain uses TRBV29-1 with TRBJ2-7; D unclear. The CDR3 spans 14 residues. Germline V CDR1 and CDR2: SQVTM, ANQGSEA. V gave up 4 bases and J gave up 0 bases, with 13 bases separating them. The CDR3 coding sequence is TGCAGCGTTGCCCTGTCCTGGAGCTCCTACGAGCAGTACTTC. Encoded protein: CSVALSWSSYEQYF.

The rearrangement links TRBV5-4 to TRBJ2-2, with 10 bases identical to TRBD2. Trimming at V came to 2 bases and at J to 1 base, leaving 2 bases not matched to a gene. Germline CDR1 is SGHNT and CDR2 is YYREEE (reference sequence). The CDR3 runs to 16 residues. CDR3 loop: CASSLRTSGNTGELFF. The DNA for the CDR3 is TGTGCCAGCAGCTTACGGACTAGCGGGAACACCGGGGAGCTGTTTTTT.